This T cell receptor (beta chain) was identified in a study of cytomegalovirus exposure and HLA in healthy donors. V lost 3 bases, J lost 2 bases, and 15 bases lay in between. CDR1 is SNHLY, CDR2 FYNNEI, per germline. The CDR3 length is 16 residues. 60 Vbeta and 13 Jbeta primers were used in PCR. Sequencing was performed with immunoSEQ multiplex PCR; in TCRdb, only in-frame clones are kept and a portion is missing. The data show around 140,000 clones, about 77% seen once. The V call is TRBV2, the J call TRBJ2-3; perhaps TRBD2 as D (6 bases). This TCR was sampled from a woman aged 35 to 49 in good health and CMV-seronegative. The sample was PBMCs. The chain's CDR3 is CASSDVSLADTDTQYF. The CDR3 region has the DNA TGTGCCAGCAGTGACGTCTCACTAGCAGACACAGATACGCAGTATTTT.